Presented here are 22 T cell receptor beta chains from one specimen sequenced in a study of Graves' ophthalmopathy and Graves' hyperthyroidism. Amplification of TCR beta CDR3 regions used RNA transcripts. In the first round, RT-PCR was carried out with HTBI primers, and a multiplex PCR formed the second round. TCRdb analysed the multiplex PCR reads with MiXCR anew, one entry per CDR3 protein. The repertoire consists of 500,000 to 800,000 distinct CDR3 sequences, with roughly 41% occurring once and the leading ten covering more than 2.5%. The sequencing sample was made of peripheral blood. The receptors stem from an adult man with Graves' ophthalmopathy.

The table lists this clonotype with a count of one. The rearrangement joins TRBV25-1 to TRBJ2-5; weak D call: TRBD1 (5 bases). Trimming removed 1 base at V and 9 bases at J, with 18 bases between. The CDR3 contains 15 residues. Germline assignment: CDR1 MGHDK and CDR2 SYGVNS. For the CDR3, the DNA is TGTGCCAGCAGTGAATCTGGACAAGTCAATCAGCCCCAGTACTTC. Its protein is CASSESGQVNQPQYF. The whole variable domain, filled in from reference TRBV25-1 and TRBJ2-5, reads EADIYQTPRYLVIGTGKKITLECSQTMGHDKMYWYQQDPGMELHLIHYSYGVNSTEKGDLSSESTVSRIRTEHFPLTLESARPSHTSQYLCASSESGQVNQPQYFGPGTRLLVL.

This clonotype showed up many times. The chain couples TRBV14 to TRBJ1-1; D remains ambiguous. Per the germline V gene, CDR1 is SGHDN and CDR2 is FVKESK. This CDR3 contains 15 residues. V was cut by 0 bases and J by 4 bases, with 12 bases left in between. CDR3 in amino acids: CASSQDEAPGTEAFF. DNA for the CDR3: TGTGCCAGCAGCCAAGATGAGGCCCCGGGCACTGAAGCTTTCTTT.

The genes are TRBV6-6 and TRBJ1-1; D is unclear. Per the germline V gene, CDR1 is MNHNY and CDR2 is SVGAGI (reference sequence). The CDR3 runs to 14 residues. V gave up 5 bases and J gave up 1 base, with 11 bases separating them. This CDR3 reads CASSESLTNTEAFF. DNA of the CDR3: TGTGCCAGCAGTGAATCGTTGACGAACACTGAAGCTTTCTTT.

Ten or more counts support this clonotype. The V gene is TRBV11-2, the J gene TRBJ1-5, with D perhaps matching TRBD1 (6 bases). Per germline, CDR1 SGHAT and CDR2 FQNNGV. V was pared by 0 bases and J by 0 bases, with 6 bases between. The CDR3 spans 15 residues. The CDR3 bases are TGTGCCAGCAGCTTAGACAGGGGTAGCAATCAGCCCCAGCATTTT. It is translated as CASSLDRGSNQPQHF.

The rearrangement uses TRBV20-1 and TRBJ1-2, with 12 bases matching TRBD1. Germline V gene sequence: CDR1 DFQATT, CDR2 SNEGSKA (reference sequence). The J segment lost 7 bases and the V segment lost 5 bases, leaving 5 bases of the junction unmatched. The CDR3 is made up of 13 amino acids. The CDR3 reads CSAAGTGGGGYTF. The CDR3 DNA is TGCAGTGCTGCCGGGACAGGGGGCGGTGGCTACACCTTC.

V is TRBV9 and J is TRBJ2-5; D possibly corresponds to TRBD1 (7 bases). This CDR3 region has 15 residues. Germline-derived CDR1 and CDR2 are SGDLS and YYNGEE. Trimming left V 4 bases short and J 9 bases short, with 22 bases between. Here the CDR3 DNA reads TGTGCCAGCAGCCTAGGGACAGAACGTTGGGAGGCCCAGTACTTC. It is translated as CASSLGTERWEAQYF.

This clonotype was found once. This sequence may be a read error, since a much larger clone differs from it by one base. The genes are TRBV24-1 and TRBJ2-2, with D tentatively TRBD2 (6 bases). The CDR3 totals 15 residues. CDR1 KGHDR and CDR2 SFDVKD come from the germline V gene. Written as DNA, the CDR3 is TGTGCCACCAGTGATCCCCAGTCGAACACCGGGGGGCTGTTTTTT. Translated: CATSDPQSNTGGLFF.

This clonotype has more than one count but fewer than ten. The rearrangement links TRBV4-1 to TRBJ1-5; possibly TRBD1 for D (5 bases). Germline V CDR1 and CDR2: MGHRA, YSYEKL. The V end was cut by 1 base, the J end by 0 bases, with 10 bases between. The CDR3 loop spans 16 amino acids. The CDR3: CASSQVTDYSNQPQHF. The CDR3, as DNA: TGCGCCAGCAGCCAAGTGACAGATTATAGCAATCAGCCCCAGCATTTT.

This clonotype has at least ten counts. The chain couples TRBV12-3 or TRBV12-4 to TRBJ1-6, with 7 bases that match TRBD1. Trimming cost V 6 bases and J 9 bases; bases outside gene matches: 8. CDR3 size: 14 residues. The CDR3 region is CASSRDSRRSPLHF. CDR3 coding DNA: TGTGCCAGCAGCCGGGACAGCCGACGTTCACCCCTCCACTTT.

The count of this clonotype is one. V and J are TRBV20-1 and TRBJ1-5; TRBD1 matches 10 bases. J was trimmed by 11 bases and V by 5 bases; bases with no gene match: 12. CDR3 length: 14 amino acids. Germline CDR1 and CDR2: DFQATT and SNEGSKA (reference sequence). As DNA, the CDR3 is TGCAGTGCTCCGACCGGGACAGGGGCGGAGACCCAGCATTTT. It is translated as CSAPTGTGAETQHF.

The chain is built from TRBV29-1 and TRBJ2-5; D remains ambiguous. The CDR3 is made up of 11 amino acids. V dropped 4 bases and J dropped 5 bases, with 8 bases sitting between them. CDR1 is SQVTM, CDR2 ANQGSEA, per germline. The CDR3 DNA reads TGCAGCGTTGCCCGGTTGGAGACCCAGTACTTC. It is translated as CSVARLETQYF.

On this clonotype itself: Given the absence of the conserved phenylalanine or tryptophan at the CDR3 end, a read error is likely. The DNA is left out, because the CDR3 cannot be placed on it with certainty; the CDR3 is given as TCRdb lists it. V usage is TRBV25-1 and J usage is TRBJ2-5; no DNA check was done on the table's D call, TRBD1. The CDR3 spans 15 amino acids, including both terminal residues. The germline V gene has CDR1 MGHDK and CDR2 SYGVNS. The CDR3 spells CASRRGSSYGYTFGS.

The chain couples TRBV20-1 to TRBJ2-7; a possible D gene is TRBD2 (7 bases). V lost 2 bases, J lost 4 bases, and 18 bases lay in between. This CDR3 contains 15 residues. Germline values: CDR1 DFQATT, CDR2 SNEGSKA (reference sequence). Here the CDR3 reads CSARPRGGGWYEQYF. The CDR3 region has the DNA TGCAGTGCTAGACCCCGGGGAGGGGGATGGTACGAGCAGTACTTC.

The V gene is TRBV25-1, the J gene TRBJ2-7, with 10 bases aligning to TRBD2. The closer fit of TRBJ2-1 to the DNA end suggests the J call may be wrong. The CDR3 extends over 15 amino acids. CDR1 is MGHDK, CDR2 SYGVNS, per germline. The CDR3 loop reads CASSLGTSANNEQFF. The CDR3 nucleotides are TGTGCCAGCAGCTTAGGGACTAGCGCCAACAATGAGCAGTTCTTC.

This clonotype was recorded at least ten times. The chain couples TRBV5-1 to TRBJ2-7; D might be TRBD1 or TRBD2, each matching 5 bases. The germline V gene encodes CDR1 SGHRS and CDR2 YFSETQ. Trimming cost V 2 bases and J 2 bases, with 11 bases left between them. This CDR3 is built from 14 residues. CDR3 DNA: TGCGCCAGCAGCTTAACAGGACTTGCCTACGAGCAGTACTTC. Translated: CASSLTGLAYEQYF. The entire variable domain, with the rest obtained from reference TRBV5-1 and TRBJ2-7, is as follows: KAGVTQTPRYLIKTRGQQVTLSCSPISGHRSVSWYQQTPGQGLQFLFEYFSETQRNKGNFPGRFSGRQFSNSRSEMNVSTLELGDSALYLCASSLTGLAYEQYFGPGTRLTVT.

This clonotype was recorded many times. J is TRBJ2-5 and V is TRBV4-1; no clear D gene. CDR3 length equals 11 residues. Germline loops: CDR1 MGHRA, CDR2 YSYEKL. Trimming took 3 bases from V and 7 from J, leaving 6 bases between them. The CDR3 coding sequence is TGCGCCAGCAGCCACGCAGGGACCCAGTACTTC. It translates to CASSHAGTQYF.

The rearrangement joins TRBV6-6 to TRBJ1-4; D might be TRBD1 (5 bases). The germline V gene encodes CDR1 MNHNY and CDR2 SVGAGI (reference sequence). The CDR3 length is 14 residues. Trimming removed 5 bases at V and 6 bases at J, with 13 bases between. The CDR3 DNA reads TGTGCCAGCAGTGAAAGCAGGGCCGATGAAAAACTGTTTTTT. This codes for CASSESRADEKLFF.

The chain uses TRBV10-3 and TRBJ2-4; no clear D gene. CDR3 length equals 14 residues. V was trimmed by 6 bases and J by 9 bases, leaving 18 bases between them. Germline CDR1 reads ENHRY; CDR2 reads SYGVKD. The CDR3 DNA reads TGTGCCATCAGATTAGGTTCAGAAACGGGCATTCAGTACTTC. Amino acids: CAIRLGSETGIQYF.

In the case of this clonotype: A read error may explain this, as a much larger clone is one base away. The genes are TRBV11-2 and TRBJ2-7; 7 positions match TRBD2. V shed 8 bases and J 3 bases; nucleotides not matched to a gene: 16. The CDR3 length is 16 residues. The germline gives CDR1 SGHAT, CDR2 FQNNGV. CDR3 residues: CASYPDRGGGGYEQYF. CDR3 in DNA: TGTGCCAGCTATCCTGATCGCGGCGGGGGAGGCTACGAGCAGTACTTC.

This clonotype was detected many times. V usage is TRBV6-6 and J usage is TRBJ1-6, with a tentative D call TRBD1 (5 bases). Deletions cut 2 bases from V and 9 bases from J, with 11 bases between. CDR1 is MNHNY and CDR2 is SVGAGI in the germline V gene (reference sequence). The CDR3 loop spans 14 amino acids. The CDR3: CASSYLGPGSPLHF. In DNA form, the CDR3 reads TGTGCCAGCAGTTACCTGGGGCCAGGTTCACCCCTCCACTTT.

A word on this clonotype: A read error is likely, as this CDR3 ends without the conserved phenylalanine or tryptophan. It is unclear where the CDR3 begins or ends on the DNA, so no DNA is shown, and the CDR3 is as TCRdb lists it. The chain couples TRBV7-9 to TRBJ2-2; the D call of TRBD1 is as the table states it, not checked on the DNA. CDR1 is SEHNR and CDR2 is FQNEAQ in the germline V gene (reference sequence). A total of 10 residues make up the CDR3, ends included. The CDR3 sequence: CASSLGRGFL.

This clonotype was counted many times. The chain combines TRBV11-3 with TRBJ2-7; no reliable D call. The germline V gene encodes CDR1 SGHNT and CDR2 YENEEA. Trimming took off 4 bases at V and 4 bases at J, with 11 bases between the two ends. The CDR3 has 13 residues. CDR3 region: CASSSPDKYEQYF. The CDR3 DNA follows: TGTGCCAGCAGCTCACCAGACAAGTACGAGCAGTACTTC. Full variable domain (remainder filled in from reference TRBV11-3 and TRBJ2-7): EAGVVQSPRYKIIEKKQPVAFWCNPISGHNTLYWYLQNLGQGPELLIRYENEEAVDDSQLPKDRFSAERLKGVDSTLKIQPAELGDSAVYLCASSSPDKYEQYFGPGTRLTVT.